Presented here are 2 T cell receptor beta chains from one specimen sequenced in a study of T cell responses to AZD1222 COVID-19 vaccine. Profiled with immunoSEQ multiplex PCR; TCRdb holds only in-frame clones, not every one. The sample yields 100,000 to 150,000 clones, around 84% seen once. The source was peripheral blood, collected on day 0 of AZD1222 vaccination. The receptors derive from an adult in good health.

The chain links TRBV3-1 (or the pseudogene TRBV3-2) to TRBJ2-6; D unclear. CDR1 and CDR2 (germline): LGHDT, YNNKEL (reference sequence). Trimming removed 1 base from V and 1 base from J, with 5 bases in between. This CDR3 is built from 15 residues. CDR3 DNA: TGTGCCAGCAGCCAAGGGACGTCTGGGGCCAACGTCCTGACTTTC. Protein product: CASSQGTSGANVLTF.

This clone was counted a single time. The rearrangement links TRBV7-9 to TRBJ1-2; no firm D call. Per the germline V gene, CDR1 is SEHNR and CDR2 is FQNEAQ (reference sequence). The CDR3 contains 15 residues. The germline V and J ends were trimmed by 5 bases and 5 bases, with 18 bases remaining between them. As DNA, the CDR3 is TGTGCCAGCAGCGAAGGAAATGTGGGCGGGTATGGCTACACCTTC. This sequence encodes CASSEGNVGGYGYTF.